These 32 T cell receptor beta chains were all obtained from the same sample, sequenced in a study of T-cell reconstitution after alpha-beta-depleted transplantation in children. As it was prepared, the TCRbeta library received unique molecular identifiers. TCRdb recomputed calls from the PCR reads with MiXCR, one row per CDR3 protein. The sample comprises some 200,000 distinct CDR3 sequences, roughly a tenth of which are singletons, and roughly 30% rests with the top ten. The sample here was PBMCs, taken before TCRalphabeta/CD19-depleted stem cell transplant. The receptors were gathered from a child less than two years old with acute myeloid leukemia, due to receive a stem cell transplant.

The chain has TRBV4-2 and TRBJ2-4, with 13 bases lining up with TRBD2. J gave up 8 bases and V 1 base, and 8 bases lay outside the gene matches. Per germline, CDR1 LGHNA and CDR2 YNFKEQ. The CDR3 length is 17 residues. CDR3 sequence: CASSQVRTSGSWDIQYF. The CDR3 DNA is TGTGCCAGCAGCCAAGTTCGGACTAGCGGGAGCTGGGACATTCAGTACTTC.

The table lists this clonotype with many counts. V is TRBV7-2 and J is TRBJ1-2; D gene ambiguous. The CDR3 loop spans 14 amino acids. The germline V gene has CDR1 SGHTA and CDR2 FQGNSA. Trimming removed 1 base from V and 4 bases from J, with 10 bases in between. The CDR3 reads CASSLGPDSYGYTF. DNA of the CDR3: TGTGCCAGCAGCTTAGGTCCGGACTCCTATGGCTACACCTTC.

There are many counts of this clonotype. The chain has TRBV18 and TRBJ2-7, with 12 positions matching TRBD2. CDR1 and CDR2 (germline): KGHSH, LQKENI. V dropped 2 bases and J dropped 0; count of bases not matched to a gene: 8. The CDR3 consists of 18 residues. CDR3 residues: CASSPFLAGGPLSYEQYF. The CDR3 bases are TGTGCCAGCTCACCATTTCTAGCGGGAGGGCCTCTCTCCTACGAGCAGTACTTC.

This clonotype was counted at least ten times. The J gene is TRBJ1-2, the V gene TRBV29-1; no clear D. The CDR3 is made up of 9 amino acids. CDR1 and CDR2 (germline): SQVTM, ANQGSEA. V was shortened by 4 bases and J by 8 bases, with 5 bases between the two germline ends. For the CDR3, the DNA is TGCAGCGTTGCTAAGGGCTACACCTTC. The encoded protein is CSVAKGYTF.

This clonotype was picked up many times. The genes are TRBV29-1 and TRBJ2-7, with a tentative D call TRBD2 (6 bases). In germline, CDR1 is SQVTM, CDR2 ANQGSEA. V was pared by 4 bases and J by 1 base, with 11 bases between. The length of the CDR3 is 13 residues. The CDR3 DNA reads TGCAGCGTTGGCGGGACGGAGTCCTACGAGCAGTACTTC. It codes for CSVGGTESYEQYF.

This clonotype has at least ten counts. The chain recombines TRBV6-4 with TRBJ2-7; D is possibly TRBD1 or TRBD2 (5 bases each). The V end lost 6 bases, the J end lost 5 bases, and 26 bases lay between the germline ends. The CDR3 contains 17 residues. CDR1 is MRHNA and CDR2 is SNTAGT in the germline V gene. CDR3 bases: TGTGCCAGCAGAACATCTTCTAAGGGACGGTCGGGGAACGAGCAGTACTTC. Protein product: CASRTSSKGRSGNEQYF.

This clonotype has a count of ten or more. The chain carries TRBV5-1 and TRBJ1-2; tentatively, D is TRBD1 (5 bases). V was pared by 3 bases and J by 14 bases, with 20 bases between. The V gene's germline CDR1 is SGHRS and CDR2 YFSETQ. This CDR3 is 13 amino acids long. CDR3 loop: CASSSGDGTLDTF. In DNA, the CDR3 is TGCGCCAGCAGCTCCGGGGACGGCACCCTGGATACCTTC.

This clonotype was detected many times. The V and J genes are TRBV28 and TRBJ2-5, with 7 nucleotides matching TRBD1. The CDR3 has 16 amino acids. V was pared by 4 bases and J by 5 bases, with 13 bases of the junction left unmatched. CDR1 and CDR2 from the germline V gene are MDHEN and SYDVKM. CDR3 DNA: TGTGCCAGCAGTTCCTATACAACAGGGGAGATGGAGACCCAGTACTTC. Amino acids: CASSSYTTGEMETQYF.

This clonotype was found many times. The chain is built from TRBV5-1 and TRBJ1-6, with TRBD1 identical over 8 bases. CDR3 size: 15 residues. The V segment lost 6 bases and the J segment 11 bases; nucleotides outside the gene matches: 13. From germline, CDR1 is SGHRS and CDR2 YFSETQ. The CDR3 loop reads CASTLGQGGQTPLHF. Here the CDR3 DNA reads TGCGCCAGCACCCTCGGACAGGGAGGACAAACACCCCTCCACTTT.

This clonotype was seen ten or more times. The chain uses TRBV20-1 and TRBJ2-3; TRBD2 is a possible D gene (5 bases). Looked up from germline, CDR1 is DFQATT and CDR2 is SNEGSKA (reference sequence). The CDR3 has 13 residues. V lost 0 bases, J lost 5 bases, and 9 bases lay in between. CDR3 amino acids: CSARDLRVDTQYF. For the CDR3, the DNA is TGCAGTGCTAGAGATTTGCGGGTAGATACGCAGTATTTT.

This clonotype was found many times. This sequence joins TRBV15 and TRBJ2-4; the D gene is possibly TRBD1 (8 bases). Germline V CDR1 and CDR2: LNHNV, YYDKDF (reference sequence). The V end lost 8 bases, the J end lost 6 bases, and 14 bases lay between the germline ends. CDR3 length equals 13 residues. The CDR3 DNA sequence: TGTGCCACCCAGACAGGGGAGGGAAACATTCAGTACTTC. Its protein is CATQTGEGNIQYF.

V gene TRBV11-2 combines with J gene TRBJ2-2; D not certain. The germline gives CDR1 SGHAT, CDR2 FQNNGV. CDR3 length: 13 amino acids. Trimming cost V 5 bases and J 7 bases, with 11 bases left between them. CDR3 bases: TGTGCCAGCAGCCCCAACCTTAGCGGGGAGCTGTTTTTT. It encodes CASSPNLSGELFF.

With regard to this clonotype: A much larger clone differs from this one at a single base, so this may be a read error. V gene TRBV7-9 combines with J gene TRBJ2-5, with D unclear. The CDR3 spans 12 residues. CDR1 SEHNR and CDR2 FQNEAQ come from the germline V gene (reference sequence). CDR3 region: CASSSLQEAQYF. The CDR3 DNA reads TGTGCCAGCAGCTCCTTACAAGAGGCCCAGTACTTC.

This clonotype was seen more than once but under ten times. The chain combines TRBV28 with TRBJ1-5; 11 bases align to TRBD1. J was trimmed by 6 bases and V by 1 base; bases with no gene match: 5. In germline, CDR1 is MDHEN, CDR2 SYDVKM. This CDR3 is built from 16 residues. The CDR3 nucleotides are TGTGCCAGCAGTTTATCGGACAGGGGGCGGTCTCAGCCCCAGCATTTT. Protein: CASSLSDRGRSQPQHF.

This clonotype was seen a few times. The chain has TRBV20-1 and TRBJ2-2; 12 bases fit TRBD2. The CDR3 is 16 amino acids. V dropped 0 bases and J dropped 5; count of bases not matched to a gene: 4. Per germline, CDR1 DFQATT and CDR2 SNEGSKA (reference sequence). CDR3 residues: CSARDLTSGGTGELFF. CDR3 in DNA: TGCAGTGCTAGAGATCTAACTAGCGGGGGGACCGGGGAGCTGTTTTTT.

This clonotype has ten or more counts. This chain uses TRBV11-2 with TRBJ1-1; unclear D gene. Germline V gene lookup returns CDR1 SGHAT and CDR2 FQNNGV. This CDR3 spans 11 amino acids. With 5 bases removed from V and 11 bases from J, the gap between germline ends came to 12 bases. CDR3: CASSVHYGAFF. Written as DNA, the CDR3 is TGTGCCAGCAGCGTCCACTACGGCGCTTTCTTT.

This clonotype was seen many times. The CDR3 here is CASSFLTGGPLEQYF. In DNA, the CDR3 is TGCGCCAGCAGCTTTCTGACAGGGGGCCCCCTCGAGCAGTACTTC. The chain has TRBV5-1 and TRBJ2-7; 10 bases align to TRBD1. Looked up from germline, CDR1 is SGHRS and CDR2 is YFSETQ. V gave up 2 bases and J gave up 6 bases; unmatched junction bases: 8. The CDR3 sequence is 15 residues long.

At least ten counts were recorded for this clonotype. V usage is TRBV30 and J usage is TRBJ2-7, with a weak D call TRBD1 (6 bases). The germline V and J ends were trimmed by 3 bases and 3 bases, with 9 bases remaining between them. Germline assignment: CDR1 GTSNPN and CDR2 SVGIG (reference sequence). CDR3 length: 12 residues. The CDR3 DNA sequence: TGTGCCTGGAGGGTGGACAGCTACGAGCAGTACTTC. Translating it yields CAWRVDSYEQYF.

There are a few counts of this clonotype. The chain joins TRBV3-1 to TRBJ2-1, with 11 bases that match TRBD2. This CDR3 is 13 amino acids long. CDR1 LGHDT and CDR2 YNNKEL come from the germline V gene (reference sequence). Losses at the gene ends were 6 bases for V and 11 bases for J; bases not matched to a gene: 6. CDR3 in DNA: TGTGCCAGCAGAGACACTAGCGGGAGACAGCAGTTCTTC. The encoded protein is CASRDTSGRQQFF.

A note on this clonotype: One end of the junction does not line up with germline, which may come from a read error. The chain links TRBV5-1 to TRBJ1-1; possibly TRBD1 for D (6 bases). CDR1 and CDR2 (germline): SGHRS, YFSETQ. CDR3 length equals 17 residues. The DNA of the CDR3 is TGCGCCAGCAGCTTGTCCCCCTCGGGGGCGGGGAACCCTGAAGCTTTCTTT. It encodes CASSLSPSGAGNPEAFF. The variable domain in full, with the rest retrieved from reference TRBV5-1 and TRBJ1-1, is KAGVTQTPRYLIKTRGQQVTLSCSPISGHRSVSWYQQTPGQGLQFLFEYFSETQRNKGNFPGRFSGRQFSNSRSEMNVSTLELGDSALYLCASSLSPSGAGNPEAFFGQGTRLTVV.

This clonotype was found many times. The chain joins TRBV24-1 to TRBJ1-2; D is unresolved. V gave up 3 bases and J gave up 4 bases, with 14 bases separating them. The CDR3 sequence is 15 residues long. CDR1 KGHDR and CDR2 SFDVKD come from the germline V gene. The CDR3 nucleotides read TGTGCCACCAGTGATAACCCCCCAGGACCCTATGGCTACACCTTC. Protein: CATSDNPPGPYGYTF.

Ten or more counts support this clonotype. V is TRBV20-1 and J is TRBJ2-3; 10 bases map to TRBD2. Germline V gene data show CDR1 as DFQATT and CDR2 as SNEGSKA (reference sequence). The CDR3 consists of 14 residues. Trimming took 5 bases from V and 3 from J; bases not matched to a gene: 5. CDR3 nucleotides: TGCAGTGCTTTACAGCGGGAGGGGACAGATACGCAGTATTTT. This translates into CSALQREGTDTQYF.

This clonotype was found many times. The chain carries TRBV3-1 and TRBJ2-3; 9 nucleotides match TRBD2. Germline CDR1 is LGHDT and CDR2 is YNNKEL (reference sequence). The CDR3 has 16 residues. The V segment lost 0 bases and the J segment 2 bases; nucleotides outside the gene matches: 3. This CDR3 reads CASSQEAGGLTDTQYF. The CDR3 DNA is TGTGCCAGCAGCCAAGAAGCGGGGGGACTCACAGATACGCAGTATTTT.

This clonotype was recorded at least ten times. This chain links TRBV7-9 with TRBJ2-3; 10 nucleotides align to TRBD2. Trimming at V came to 4 bases and at J to 3 bases, leaving 7 bases not matched to a gene. The germline CDR1 and CDR2 sequences are SEHNR and FQNEAQ (reference sequence). The length of the CDR3 is 16 residues. CDR3 DNA: TGTGCCAGCAGCTCGCTAGCGGGAGAAAGGACAGATACGCAGTATTTT. It specifies CASSSLAGERTDTQYF.

This clonotype was detected ten times or more. The V call is TRBV10-3, the J call TRBJ2-7; perhaps TRBD2 as D (5 bases). The V end lost 2 bases, the J end lost 4 bases, and 9 bases lay between the germline ends. There are 13 residues in the CDR3. Germline-derived CDR1 and CDR2 are ENHRY and SYGVKD. The CDR3 DNA follows: TGTGCCATCAGTGAGACGAGAGGGTACGAGCAGTACTTC. Protein product: CAISETRGYEQYF.

This clonotype was picked up many times. The chain uses TRBV3-1 and TRBJ2-1, with TRBD2 identical over 9 bases. With 1 base clipped from V and 9 bases from J, the junction kept 4 bases outside the gene matches. This CDR3 has 14 residues. Germline values: CDR1 LGHDT, CDR2 YNNKEL (reference sequence). The CDR3 coding sequence is TGTGCCAGCAGCCAAGCGGGCGGGAGGGGTGAGCAGTTCTTC. It is translated as CASSQAGGRGEQFF.

Only a few counts were recorded for this clonotype. The chain is built from TRBV7-9 and TRBJ1-1; perhaps TRBD1 as D (6 bases). Germline V CDR1 and CDR2: SEHNR, FQNEAQ (reference sequence). Deletions cut 2 bases from V and 1 base from J, with 11 bases between. CDR3 length: 15 amino acids. This CDR3 reads CASSLLGTQNTEAFF. For the CDR3, the DNA is TGTGCCAGCAGCTTATTAGGGACACAGAACACTGAAGCTTTCTTT.

There are many counts of this clonotype. The chain uses TRBV6-1 and TRBJ2-3; tentative D call: TRBD1 (6 bases). V was clipped by 3 bases and J by 1 base, with 8 bases between them. The germline V gene encodes CDR1 MNHNS and CDR2 SASEGT. The CDR3 is 14 residues long. The chain's CDR3 is CASSEAGGTDTQYF. DNA of the CDR3: TGTGCCAGCAGTGAGGCAGGGGGCACAGATACGCAGTATTTT.

In regard to this clonotype: A single base separates this from a much larger clone, so it may be a read error. V and J are TRBV24-1 and TRBJ1-2, with D perhaps TRBD1 (6 bases). This CDR3 has 11 residues. Germline V gene lookup returns CDR1 KGHDR and CDR2 SFDVKD. The CDR3: CATSYRDGDTF. CDR3 coding DNA: TGTGCCACCAGTTACAGGGATGGCGACACCTTC.

This clonotype has only a few counts. The rearrangement joins TRBV19 to TRBJ2-3; weak D call: TRBD1 (5 bases). Germline V CDR1 and CDR2: LNHDA, SQIVND (reference sequence). V was trimmed by 4 bases and J by 2 bases, leaving 13 bases between them. This CDR3 has 15 residues. This chain's CDR3 is CASSTLQANTDTQYF. DNA of the CDR3: TGTGCCAGTAGTACCTTACAGGCTAACACAGATACGCAGTATTTT.

This clonotype was seen ten or more times. The V and J genes are TRBV6-1 and TRBJ2-3, with D perhaps matching TRBD2 (6 bases). V was cut by 8 bases and J by 7 bases, with 25 bases left in between. Looked up from germline, CDR1 is MNHNS and CDR2 is SASEGT. The length of the CDR3 is 16 residues. CDR3 nucleotide sequence: TGTGCCAGCCGCCCCGGTAGCGGCCTCTCGTCTCATACGCAGTATTTT. This codes for CASRPGSGLSSHTQYF.

In this sample, this clonotype turned up many times. V usage is TRBV3-1 and J usage is TRBJ2-1; unclear D gene. V lost 5 bases and J 0 bases, leaving 11 bases between the germline ends. Per germline, CDR1 LGHDT and CDR2 YNNKEL (reference sequence). This CDR3 spans 15 amino acids. In DNA form, the CDR3 reads TGTGCCAGCAGCTCGCTCGCTAGCTCCTACAATGAGCAGTTCTTC. This gives the protein CASSSLASSYNEQFF.